The next 22 T cell receptor beta chains were all read from a single sample in a study of PD-1 blockade in classical Hodgkin lymphoma. All trial patients relapsed after autologous stem cell transplantation. Repertoires were generated with immunoSEQ multiplex PCR, while TCRdb's copy carries only in-frame clones and drops some. The sample consists of about 110,000 clones, 80% to 90% of them appearing once. The material sequenced was peripheral blood mononuclear cells (PBMCs), taken before the second cycle of nivolumab. These receptors were taken from a human donor with classical Hodgkin lymphoma.

This clone was picked up one time. The rearrangement uses TRBV21-1 and TRBJ2-7; the table's D call of TRBD2 was not tested on the DNA. TRBV21-1 is reported as a pseudogene. There are 10 residues in the CDR3. CDR3: CASNPAEQYF. In nucleotides, the CDR3 is TGTGCCAGCAACCCCGCGGAGCAGTACTTC.

The chain combines TRBV6-1 with TRBJ2-1; no firm D call. Trimming removed 2 bases from V and 7 bases from J, with 6 bases in between. The CDR3 spans 12 residues. Germline loops: CDR1 MNHNS, CDR2 SASEGT. CDR3 loop: CASSEWGNEQFF. The CDR3 coding sequence is TGTGCCAGCAGTGAATGGGGAAATGAGCAGTTCTTC.

The chain couples TRBV5-4 to TRBJ1-2; 9 bases map to TRBD1. There are 16 residues in the CDR3. V shed 1 base, J shed 4 bases, and the junction held 8 bases outside the gene matches. Germline assignment: CDR1 SGHNT and CDR2 YYREEE (reference sequence). The CDR3 nucleotides are TGTGCCAGCAGCTTGTGGGACAGGGTACGGTTCTATGGCTACACCTTC. This sequence encodes CASSLWDRVRFYGYTF. Together with reference TRBV5-4 and TRBJ1-2, the CDR3 gives the full variable domain: ETGVTQSPTHLIKTRGQQVTLRCSSQSGHNTVSWYQQALGQGPQFIFQYYREEENGRGNFPPRFSGLQFPNYSSELNVNALELDDSALYLCASSLWDRVRFYGYTFGSGTRLTVV.

The V gene is TRBV15, the J gene TRBJ1-1; D is unclear. The CDR3 sequence is 14 residues long. V lost 7 bases and J lost 1, with 13 bases in between. Germline lookup yields CDR1 LNHNV and CDR2 YYDKDF (reference sequence). The CDR3, as DNA: TGTGCCACCACCACGCGTCAACCGAACACTGAAGCTTTCTTT. Its translation is CATTTRQPNTEAFF.

The rearrangement joins TRBV5-5 to TRBJ1-4; the D is unclear. CDR1 is SGHKS and CDR2 is YYEKEE in the germline V gene (reference sequence). Deletions cut 3 bases from V and 0 bases from J, with 12 bases between. The CDR3 is 16 residues long. Written as DNA, the CDR3 is TGTGCCAGCAGCTGGCTCTGGGAGGCAACTAATGAAAAACTGTTTTTT. It yields the protein CASSWLWEATNEKLFF. Combining the CDR3 with reference TRBV5-5 and TRBJ1-4 gives the whole variable domain DAGVTQSPTHLIKTRGQQVTLRCSPISGHKSVSWYQQVLGQGPQFIFQYYEKEERGRGNFPDRFSARQFPNYSSELNVNALLLGDSALYLCASSWLWEATNEKLFFGSGTQLSVL.

The CDR3 DNA sequence: TGCAGCGCCGCAGGGGGTTTCTCCTACGAGCAGTACTTC. Translation: CSAAGGFSYEQYF. The chain is built from TRBV29-1 and TRBJ2-7; 7 bases are a match to TRBD1. This CDR3 region has 13 residues. The germline V gene has CDR1 SQVTM and CDR2 ANQGSEA. V dropped 7 bases and J dropped 0; count of bases not matched to a gene: 6.

This sequence joins TRBV4-3 and TRBJ1-2; 11 nucleotides agree with TRBD1. The length of the CDR3 is 15 residues. Germline V CDR1 and CDR2: LGHNA, YSLEER. Losses at the gene ends were 4 bases for V and 5 bases for J; bases not matched to a gene: 6. The CDR3 coding sequence is TGCGCCAGCAGCCCCGGGACAGGGGGAAGGTATGGCTACACCTTC. Protein: CASSPGTGGRYGYTF.

This chain uses TRBV29-1 with TRBJ2-2; D unclear. The CDR3 sequence is 11 residues long. Trimming shortened V by 4 bases and J by 4 bases, and 4 bases separated the two germline ends. CDR1 SQVTM and CDR2 ANQGSEA come from the germline V gene. The CDR3 region is CSVVSTGELFF. The DNA of the CDR3 is TGCAGCGTTGTATCCACCGGGGAGCTGTTTTTT.

J is TRBJ2-1 and V is TRBV15; D is unclear. The V end was cut by 0 bases, the J end by 9 bases, with 24 bases between. The CDR3 has 18 amino acids. Germline CDR1 is LNHNV and CDR2 is YYDKDF (reference sequence). The CDR3 nucleotides read TGTGCCACCAGCAGAGATCCACAGATGGGGTTTGGGAACATTGAGCAGTTCTTC. It translates to CATSRDPQMGFGNIEQFF.

The chain employs TRBV27 and TRBJ1-2, with D possibly TRBD1 on 5 matching bases. Trimming stripped 5 bases from V and 6 bases from J, with 19 bases between. Germline loops: CDR1 MNHEY, CDR2 SMNVEV (reference sequence). The CDR3 is made up of 15 amino acids. This CDR3 reads CASSPWGRGTDGYTF. The CDR3 DNA reads TGTGCCAGCAGTCCATGGGGACGGGGAACGGATGGCTACACCTTC.

As concerns this clone: Germline is not matched at one junction end, which may reflect a read error. This sequence joins TRBV18 and TRBJ1-3; D gene uncertain. The CDR3 has 15 residues. Germline CDR1 is KGHSH and CDR2 is LQKENI. CDR3 sequence (DNA): TGTGCCAGCTCACCGGTCGCCGGCGACATTTACACCGTATATTTT. It yields the protein CASSPVAGDIYTVYF.

The rearrangement joins TRBV30 to TRBJ1-2; 9 nucleotides line up with TRBD1. The germline V gene has CDR1 GTSNPN and CDR2 SVGIG (reference sequence). This CDR3 contains 16 residues. Unmatched junction bases numbered 9, after V lost 4 bases and J lost 0 bases. CDR3 sequence reads: CAWKGTGFLTNYGYTF. The DNA of the CDR3 is TGTGCCTGGAAGGGGACAGGGTTCCTCACTAACTATGGCTACACCTTC.

This clone has just a few counts. The chain employs TRBV10-3 and TRBJ2-7, with 8 positions matching TRBD2. This CDR3 has 15 residues. CDR1 ENHRY and CDR2 SYGVKD come from the germline V gene. Trimming removed 4 bases from V and 4 bases from J; junction bases left unmatched: 9. The CDR3 sequence: CAISGLTSELYEQYF. CDR3 bases: TGTGCCATCAGTGGACTGACTAGCGAGCTATACGAGCAGTACTTC.

J is TRBJ2-2 and V is TRBV4-1; tentative D call: TRBD1 (7 bases). V gave up 2 bases and J gave up 5 bases, with 9 bases separating them. Germline values: CDR1 MGHRA, CDR2 YSYEKL. The CDR3 has 14 residues. CDR3 nucleotide sequence: TGCGCCAGCAGCCAATCAGGGGGGACCGGGGAGCTGTTTTTT. Amino acids: CASSQSGGTGELFF.

V gene TRBV7-2 combines with J gene TRBJ2-7, with 7 nucleotides matching TRBD2. J lost 8 bases, V lost 3 bases, and 1 base had no gene match. This CDR3 is built from 11 residues. Per the germline V gene, CDR1 is SGHTA and CDR2 is FQGNSA. The DNA of the CDR3 is TGTGCCAGCAGCTTGGGGACTAAGCAGTACTTC. Protein product: CASSLGTKQYF.

The chain is built from TRBV6-5 and TRBJ1-1, with D hard to call. This CDR3 comprises 14 residues. The V and J ends lost 5 bases and 7 bases respectively, with 17 bases between them. Germline values: CDR1 MNHEY, CDR2 SVGAGI. The CDR3 reads CASSDPRKKDEAFF. As DNA, the CDR3 is TGTGCCAGCAGTGACCCAAGAAAGAAAGATGAAGCTTTCTTT.

V usage is TRBV7-7 and J usage is TRBJ2-1, with TRBD1 identical over 9 bases. Germline-derived CDR1 and CDR2 are SSHAT and FNYEAQ (reference sequence). The CDR3 is 15 residues long. V was pared by 5 bases and J by 10 bases, with 12 bases of the junction left unmatched. The CDR3 nucleotides read TGTGCCAGCAGCCCGCTCGGGACAGGGTTTTCGGAGCAGTTCTTC. Translated: CASSPLGTGFSEQFF.

The chain recombines TRBV11-2 with TRBJ2-5, with a weak D call TRBD2 (5 bases). CDR3 length: 14 residues. V was clipped by 0 bases and J by 7 bases, with 12 bases between them. Germline V lookup: CDR1 SGHAT, CDR2 FQNNGV. The chain's CDR3 is CASSLDPGFGTQYF. CDR3 DNA: TGTGCCAGCAGCTTAGACCCGGGATTCGGGACCCAGTACTTC.

The chain recombines TRBV30 with TRBJ2-3; D remains unclear. Trimming removed 3 bases from V and 4 bases from J, with 11 bases in between. The CDR3 runs to 13 residues. Germline V gives CDR1 GTSNPN, CDR2 SVGIG (reference sequence). The CDR3 spells CAWREWVADTQYF. CDR3 DNA sequence: TGTGCCTGGAGAGAATGGGTGGCAGATACGCAGTATTTT.

V usage is TRBV7-6 and J usage is TRBJ2-5, with a weak D call TRBD1 (6 bases). Trimming removed 3 bases from V and 5 bases from J, with 16 bases in between. Per the germline V gene, CDR1 is SGHVS and CDR2 is FNYEAQ. This CDR3 is built from 15 residues. This CDR3 is CASSFGGLGKETQYF. The CDR3 region has the DNA TGTGCCAGCAGCTTTGGGGGCTTAGGAAAGGAGACCCAGTACTTC.

This clone has only one observation. This sequence joins TRBV19 and TRBJ2-2; tentatively, D is TRBD1 (5 bases). This CDR3 contains 13 residues. V dropped 7 bases and J dropped 2 bases, with 8 bases sitting between them. Germline V gives CDR1 LNHDA, CDR2 SQIVND (reference sequence). CDR3 amino acids: CASTGQNTGELFF. The CDR3 region has the DNA TGTGCCAGTACAGGACAAAACACCGGGGAGCTGTTTTTT.

The chain joins TRBV7-2 to TRBJ2-1; TRBD1 is a possible D gene (5 bases). CDR1 is SGHTA and CDR2 is FQGNSA in the germline V gene. Trimming took off 5 bases at V and 2 bases at J, with 10 bases between the two ends. The CDR3 extends over 14 amino acids. The CDR3 spells CASSNRQPYNEQFF. The CDR3 DNA follows: TGTGCCAGCAGCAATCGACAGCCCTACAATGAGCAGTTCTTC.